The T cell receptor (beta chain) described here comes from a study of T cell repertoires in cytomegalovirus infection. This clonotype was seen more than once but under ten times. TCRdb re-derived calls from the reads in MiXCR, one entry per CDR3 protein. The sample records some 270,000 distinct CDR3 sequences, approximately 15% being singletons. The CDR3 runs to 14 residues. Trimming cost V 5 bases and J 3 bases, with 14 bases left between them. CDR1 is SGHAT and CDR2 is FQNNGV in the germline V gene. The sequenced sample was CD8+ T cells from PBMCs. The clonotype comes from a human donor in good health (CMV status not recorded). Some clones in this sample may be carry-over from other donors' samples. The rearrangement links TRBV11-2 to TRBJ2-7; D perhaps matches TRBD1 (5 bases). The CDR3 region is CASSNVRVYYEQYF. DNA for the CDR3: TGTGCCAGCAGCAACGTCAGGGTATACTACGAGCAGTACTTC.